This T cell receptor (beta chain) was sequenced during a study of human T cells and chemical hapten exposure. Study background: While the roughly 23-week study was under way, patients received diphenylcyclopropenone on the scalp every week. Read at 6 days, the patch tests placed 0.01% DPC on the upper back. Findings and limits, study-wide: Counts of TCRs above 1 in 1000 frequency stayed unchanged with DPC sensitization.

As for time point: patch test 1, 2 weeks after DPC sensitization. Treatment specified: therapeutic diphenylcyclopropenone sensitization with weekly scalp DPC. Total RNA was isolated from unfractionated whole blood. V trimming: 4 bases; J trimming: 1 base; junction bases outside the gene matches: 4. The CDR3 length is 15 residues. Germline V CDR1 and CDR2: MGHRA, YSYEKL. This clonotype was seen many times. Its antigen is unidentified. Individual cDNA molecules had unique molecular identifiers attached to them by the library. TCRdb re-called the RACE reads with MiXCR, one entry per CDR3 protein. The sample lists 39,000 or so distinct CDR3 sequences, under 5% occurring once.

Sample: whole blood, taken in connection with sensitization to the hapten diphenylcyclopropenone (DPC). This TCR was recovered from a man aged 45-60 years with alopecia areata. Some clones in this sample may be carry-over from other donors' samples. V gene TRBV4-1 combines with J gene TRBJ1-1; 9 nucleotides agree with TRBD1. The CDR3 region is CASSRGQGRNTEAFF. The CDR3 nucleotides read TGCGCCAGCAGCCGGGGACAGGGAAGGAACACTGAAGCTTTCTTT.